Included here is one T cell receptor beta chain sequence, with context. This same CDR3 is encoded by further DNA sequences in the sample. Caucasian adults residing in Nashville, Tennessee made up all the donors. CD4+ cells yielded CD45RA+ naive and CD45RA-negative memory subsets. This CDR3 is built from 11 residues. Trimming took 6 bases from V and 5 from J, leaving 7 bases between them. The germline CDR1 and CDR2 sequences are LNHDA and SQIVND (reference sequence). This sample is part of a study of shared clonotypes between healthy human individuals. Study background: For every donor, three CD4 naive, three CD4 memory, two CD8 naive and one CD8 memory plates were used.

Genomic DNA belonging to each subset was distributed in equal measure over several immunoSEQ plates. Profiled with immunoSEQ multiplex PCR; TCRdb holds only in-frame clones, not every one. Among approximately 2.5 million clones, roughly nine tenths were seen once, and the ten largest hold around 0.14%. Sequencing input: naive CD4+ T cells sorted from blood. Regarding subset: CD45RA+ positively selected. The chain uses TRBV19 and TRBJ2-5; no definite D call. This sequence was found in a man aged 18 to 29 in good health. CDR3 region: CASSLGETQYF. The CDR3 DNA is TGTGCCAGTAGCCTTGGGGAGACCCAGTACTTC.